Given below is one T cell receptor beta chain in context. Its antigen remains unidentified. Base qualities are not provided; no much larger clone lies one nucleotide away. Trimming costs V 5 bases and J 9 bases, and their ends lie 23 bases apart. CDR1 and CDR2 are read off the germline V gene as SGHTA and FQGNSA. The CDR3 numbers 16 residues from cysteine through phenylalanine. Just CDR3 DNA is preserved here, 48 bases in frame from base 1. This sample is part of a study of cytomegalovirus exposure and HLA in healthy donors (dated by TCRdb to the late 2010s). Study-level background: According to an earlier analysis of 550 to 700 of the donors, some 180 million T cells yielded 120 million or so unique TCR beta sequences and less than 300 Gb of sequence data. HLA typing included class I and class II loci at four-digit resolution. In an earlier analysis of roughly 540 of the donors, high-throughput TCR beta sequencing was used to judge whether each TCR beta V gene segment behaved as functional or pseudogenic. The genetic ancestry cluster associated with self-reported Caucasian donors included around 76% of the roughly 400 genotyped donors. Besides the first cohort of around 700 subjects, a separate validation cohort made up of 120 different subjects was used. The number of donors typed differed by locus, with about 629-630 for A, B, C, DRB1 and DQB1, 522 for DQA1, nearly 610 for DPA1, and over 400 for DPB1. The T cell repertoires of 666 subjects were profiled by immunosequencing and related to cytomegalovirus serostatus. Several DR-DQ haplotypes were handled as single units for association and clustering because linkage in the cohort was strong. Roughly 320 gigabases of sequencing data and approximately 91 million unique TCR sequences made up an early release that covered approximately 650 HLA-typed donors. On average, roughly 250,000 unique TCR beta nucleotide sequences were sequenced per donor among some 430 genotyped donors of the cohort, with approximately 18% of those sequences being non-productive. The study aimed to test whether cataloging public T cell receptors could reveal signatures of past pathogen exposure. High-throughput TCR immunosequencing, statistical association of individual TCRs with disease status, and machine learning were combined to predict cytomegalovirus infection status. All discovery cohort repertoires had been generated using a single sequencing platform. Donor age, sex, ethnicity and CMV serostatus were compiled together with the repertoire data. A later analysis re-analyzed previously published TCR beta repertoires from hundreds of donors and added high-resolution HLA genotyping to study TCR occurrence patterns. Genome-wide SNP genotypes for about 55% of the roughly 670 donors were used in a later genetic analysis, which treated that subset as a discovery cohort. In the later analysis, no new phenotypic data were used to find candidate immune exposures; instead, reliance was placed on TCR beta sequences and their occurrence across donors. Broad study findings and their caveats: In an earlier analysis of around 500 of the donors, most TCR beta V segments appeared in productive rearrangements about 90% or about 30% of the time, broadly matching IMGT annotations. Compared with equally common non-associated chains, HLA-associated TCR beta chains in a later analysis were more clonally expanded and had lower generation probabilities. CMV serostatus was the only immune exposure information available for the cohort. Cytomegalovirus status was reported to be diagnosed by the classifier with high specificity and sensitivity in both the original and validation cohorts. It was suggested by the authors that the approach could potentially be generalized to other disease states and immunological phenotypes. The 87-base-pair reads could not distinguish some IMGT-functional V segments, including TRBV6-2 and TRBV6-3, so those segments were excluded. The study listed approximately 150 TCR beta chains as associated with cytomegalovirus. A later genetic analysis reported fewer N-insertions in productive TCRs among donors in an Asian-associated ancestry cluster than the roughly 620-donor mean. According to a later analysis, TCR association rates differed among HLA loci, with DRB1 alleles showing the most associated TCRs and HLA-C alleles showing the fewest. A further reported finding was that TCR beta sequences accurately predicted the HLA-A and HLA-B alleles for most subjects in the first cohort. Strong co-occurrence of HLA alleles, especially DR and DQ, made assigning TCR associations to individual alleles difficult. According to a later analysis, most CMV-associated TCR beta chains appeared to be HLA-restricted, and the HLA associations seemed to be driven largely by CMV exposure. Specific HLA alleles were associated with more than 15,000 TCR beta sequences at a false discovery rate of 0.05 in a later analysis. Most TCR sequences were observed very rarely across donors, whereas some public TCRs were present in many individuals. Roughly uniform sequencing depth across donors was assumed in presence/absence analyses, although this assumption may not hold. Only TCR beta chains were sequenced in this cohort, and the absence of alpha or paired-chain data limited detectable features. Because HLA typing was unavailable for some donors at each locus, only the typed subset was used in association tests. V-gene and J-gene trimming of TCR beta chains was associated with a missense DCLRE1C variant in a later genetic analysis, and the association was replicated in an independent cohort. Roughly 17 rarely observed V segments, including chromosome 9 orphons, were excluded from the earlier analysis of about 500 of the donors because counts were too low. Correlated functional status among segregating V segments might be attributable to linkage disequilibrium, but an unknown experimental factor could not be ruled out. A cluster of highly shared sequence variants was judged likely to represent a technical artifact of the sequencing pipeline. A few of the identified cytomegalovirus-associated TCR beta chains were confirmed in vitro to be specific for cytomegalovirus antigens. Several of the top co-occurrence clusters appeared to be linked to parvovirus B19, influenza, CMV and Epstein-Barr virus, according to a later analysis.

The cohort comprised around 690 healthy bone marrow donors. At the time of sampling, all cohort members were nominally healthy, though unrecorded immune exposures were likely present. The donor tested CMV seropositive, placing the donor among the roughly 300 seropositive members of the cohort. Every donor gave a peripheral blood sample, and the peripheral blood mononuclear cells from that sample were used for TCR beta sequencing. Genomic DNA extraction from the blood cell samples was performed with the Qiagen DNeasy Blood Extraction Kit. Library preparation used the immunoSEQ multiplex PCR assay. A mixture of 60 forward primers for TCR Vbeta segments and 13 reverse primers for TCR Jbeta segments was used in the multiplex PCR. The CDR3 region of rearranged TCR beta genes was amplified from genomic DNA by a multiplex PCR assay. The Illumina HiSeq System was used to sequence the amplified TCR beta libraries as 87-base-pair reads. In the paper's pipeline: Across the 500 to 850 repertoires, a later analysis counted approximately 75 million unique TCR beta chains, about 10 million of which were shared by at least two donors. A nearest-neighbor algorithm error-corrected the raw reads and collapsed the reads into unique sequences, merging closely related sequences to remove PCR and sequencing errors. CDR3 sequences were aligned to IMGT reference sequences to assign V, D and J gene segments. For a sequence to be retained, a match of at least six nucleotides to both a V gene segment and a J gene segment was required. Rearrangements were classified as productive when the CDR3 lacked stop codons and remained in frame with V and J, and all other rearrangements were classified as non-productive. CDR3 was defined by IMGT convention, running from the second conserved V-encoded cysteine to the conserved J-encoded phenylalanine. Sequences without an unambiguous match to a single V gene segment were excluded from the earlier analysis of several hundred of the donors. An earlier analysis of 587 of the donors classified V segments as functional when productive rearrangements were above 56.7% and as segregating when the standard deviation between donors was above 5%. A statistical classification framework was built for diagnosing cytomegalovirus status from the catalog of TCR beta chain sequences. In a later analysis, TCR nucleotide sequences were compared against IMGT/GENE-DB human TR gene sequences so that V and J genes could be assigned. The TCRdist pipeline was used in a later analysis to assign CDR3 sequences and most-parsimonious VDJ recombination scenarios. In a later analysis, every TCR beta chain was defined by the combination of its CDR3 amino acid sequence and its V-gene family, and reads without a unique V-gene family were dropped. A later analysis removed 450 to 600 highly shared, low-generation-probability nucleotide sequences to deal with suspected cross-contamination and a sequencing artifact. In a later analysis, a clonal expansion index was calculated for each public chain from normalized within-repertoire ranks of inferred template counts. Generation probabilities in a later analysis came from a VDJ recombination model fitted to out-of-frame rearrangements, and those results were checked against IGoR. In a later analysis, TCR-TCR, TCR-HLA and TCR-CMV co-occurrence was scored with hypergeometric tests, and a repertoire-size bias correction was applied to TCR pairs. A later analysis estimated false discovery rates by permuting HLA or CMV assignments 20 times. In a later analysis, co-occurring TCRs were grouped with DBSCAN, and TCRdist sequence similarity was added when clustering was performed within HLA-allele-positive subsets. Repertoires with fewer than 30,000 or more than 120,000 public chains, plus five repertoires with anomalous nucleotide sharing, were excluded from co-occurrence clustering. TCRdb limited this immuneACCESS table to in-frame rearrangements with V and J called. A share of clones is missing; checked studies link under half to unresolved V genes, and the rest is unexplained. The DNA gave D and trimming, while V, J and clone size come from that table. The sample table contains some 150,000 clones; only one count was recorded for 80% to 85% of them. The ten most abundant clones make up 8.1% of the sample.

Sample: PBMCs. The chain is assembled from TRBV7-2 and TRBJ2-1; a weak D assignment points to TRBD2 (6 bases agree). This clonotype was obtained from a woman aged 50 to 65 in good health and CMV-seropositive. The CDR3 is CASSPFLAILAGEQFF. The nucleotide sequence is given as TGTGCCAGCAGCCCCTTTCTAGCGATATTAGCCGGTGAGCAGTTCTTC. This CDR3, with the reference TRBV7-2 and TRBJ2-1 proteins standing in past its ends, gives the full variable domain GAGVSQSPSNKVTEKGKDVELRCDPISGHTALYWYRQSLGQGLEFLIYFQGNSAPDKSGLPSDRFSAERTGGSVSTLTIQRTQQEDSAVYLCASSPFLAILAGEQFFGPGTRLTVL.